This entry lists 26 T cell receptor beta chains sequenced from one sample in a study of blood T cell repertoires in COVID-19. Libraries were prepared by immunoSEQ multiplex PCR; TCRdb keeps only in-frame clonotypes and omits some of them. The sample yields about 340,000 clones, more than 70% seen once. The sequenced material came from peripheral blood. These receptors were obtained from a man younger than 45 with active or convalescent COVID-19.

The gene calls are TRBV7-2 and TRBJ2-7; no definite D call. This CDR3 is built from 14 residues. The germline V gene encodes CDR1 SGHTA and CDR2 FQGNSA. V lost 5 bases and J lost 4, with 15 bases in between. CDR3 in amino acids: CASSPGPSGYEQYF. CDR3 coding DNA: TGTGCCAGCAGCCCCGGCCCCTCGGGTTACGAGCAGTACTTC.

V and J are TRBV9 and TRBJ2-3, with 7 nucleotides matching TRBD1. The V segment lost 6 bases and the J segment 6 bases; nucleotides outside the gene matches: 10. The CDR3 contains 14 residues. Germline assignment: CDR1 SGDLS and CDR2 YYNGEE. The CDR3 nucleotides are TGTGCCAGCACGGGGACAGCAACGGGGGATACGCAGTATTTT. Translating gives CASTGTATGDTQYF.

This sequence joins TRBV5-4 and TRBJ2-1, with unresolved D. The CDR3 sequence is 14 residues long. V lost 2 bases and J lost 6, with 12 bases in between. Looked up from germline, CDR1 is SGHNT and CDR2 is YYREEE (reference sequence). This CDR3 reads CASSFRERGNEQFF. CDR3 sequence (DNA): TGTGCCAGCAGCTTTCGAGAGCGAGGCAATGAGCAGTTCTTC. Filled out from reference TRBV5-4 and TRBJ2-1, the complete variable domain reads ETGVTQSPTHLIKTRGQQVTLRCSSQSGHNTVSWYQQALGQGPQFIFQYYREEENGRGNFPPRFSGLQFPNYSSELNVNALELDDSALYLCASSFRERGNEQFFGPGTRLTVL.

The chain has TRBV2 and TRBJ2-1; TRBD1 agrees at 10 bases. Germline V gene data show CDR1 as SNHLY and CDR2 as FYNNEI. The CDR3 is 15 residues long. The V gene end was trimmed by 9 bases and the J gene end by 9 bases; junction bases not matched to a gene: 14. The CDR3: CARASPGQGFIEQFF. Here the CDR3 DNA reads TGTGCCAGAGCTTCTCCGGGACAGGGGTTTATTGAGCAGTTCTTC.

There are a few counts of this clone. The J gene is TRBJ1-5, the V gene TRBV4-1; no clear D gene. The CDR3 loop spans 14 amino acids. The germline CDR1 and CDR2 sequences are MGHRA and YSYEKL. The germline V and J ends were trimmed by 2 bases and 4 bases, with 9 bases remaining between them. The CDR3 loop reads CASSQRQVNQPQHF. The DNA of the CDR3 is TGCGCCAGCAGCCAACGGCAGGTAAATCAGCCCCAGCATTTT.

J is TRBJ2-7 and V is TRBV5-4, with D unclear. The length of the CDR3 is 15 residues. Germline assignment: CDR1 SGHNT and CDR2 YYREEE (reference sequence). Between the trimmed V and J ends, which lost 0 bases and 5 bases, there was a span of 15 bases. In DNA form, the CDR3 reads TGTGCCAGCAGCTTGGCCGACACCTTCTTCGACGAGCAGTACTTC. Its protein is CASSLADTFFDEQYF.

This clone has a handful of counts. This chain uses TRBV7-3 with TRBJ2-7, with unresolved D. Trimming removed 2 bases from V and 1 base from J, with 6 bases in between. Germline V lookup: CDR1 SGHTA, CDR2 FQGTGA. CDR3 length: 13 amino acids. DNA for the CDR3: TGTGCCAGCAGCTTAGCAGATTCCTACGAGCAGTACTTC. The encoded protein is CASSLADSYEQYF.

The chain carries TRBV10-3 and TRBJ2-7; possible D gene TRBD2, 5 bases. The CDR3 extends over 13 amino acids. V lost 8 bases, J lost 1 base, and 12 bases lay in between. The germline CDR1 and CDR2 sequences are ENHRY and SYGVKD. The CDR3 DNA is TGTGCCATCGGTAGCGAGTATTCCTACGAGCAGTACTTC. It translates to CAIGSEYSYEQYF.

This clone was seen a few times. This sample also contains other DNA sequences that code for the same CDR3. V usage is TRBV25-1 and J usage is TRBJ1-2; D not certain. V was clipped by 11 bases and J by 5 bases, with 12 bases between them. Looked up from germline, CDR1 is MGHDK and CDR2 is SYGVNS. This CDR3 has 11 residues. The DNA for the CDR3 is TGTGCCTCAACGGGAGGATATGGCTACACCTTC. Translation gives CASTGGYGYTF.

This clone was seen more than once but under ten times. The chain has TRBV5-6 and TRBJ1-6, with D tentatively TRBD1 (6 bases). The CDR3 loop spans 14 amino acids. Trimming pared 5 bases from V and 9 bases from J, leaving 15 bases between. Germline V gene sequence: CDR1 SGHDT, CDR2 YYEEEE. The DNA for the CDR3 is TGTGCCAGCAGTTTTGGTCAGGGGAGTTCACCCCTCCACTTT. This sequence encodes CASSFGQGSSPLHF. The full variable domain, completed using reference TRBV5-6 and TRBJ1-6, is DAGVTQSPTHLIKTRGQQVTLRCSPKSGHDTVSWYQQALGQGPQFIFQYYEEEERQRGNFPDRFSGHQFPNYSSELNVNALLLGDSALYLCASSFGQGSSPLHFGNGTRLTVT.

This clone was recorded a few times. The rearrangement links TRBV7-9 to TRBJ2-7; D unclear. V was cut by 1 base and J by 1 base, with 5 bases left in between. CDR3 size: 13 residues. Germline values: CDR1 SEHNR, CDR2 FQNEAQ (reference sequence). CDR3 sequence reads: CASSLGESYEQYF. DNA for the CDR3: TGTGCCAGCAGCTTAGGAGAATCCTACGAGCAGTACTTC.

In this sample, this clone turned up a few times. V is TRBV27 and J is TRBJ1-1; D call uncertain. The CDR3 length is 15 residues. The ends were cut back, 4 bases at V and 0 bases at J, with 12 bases in the middle. The germline CDR1 and CDR2 sequences are MNHEY and SMNVEV (reference sequence). CDR3 nucleotides: TGTGCCAGCAGTTCCCTGGGCACGATGAACACTGAAGCTTTCTTT. Translation gives CASSSLGTMNTEAFF.

The genes are TRBV3-1 (or the pseudogene TRBV3-2) and TRBJ2-5, with D possibly TRBD2 on 6 matching bases. The CDR3 runs 14 residues. Trimming stripped 3 bases from V and 7 bases from J, with 15 bases between. Germline V gives CDR1 LGHDT, CDR2 YNNKEL (reference sequence). CDR3 in DNA: TGTGCCAGCAGCCATGAAGGACTATGGGGGACCCAGTACTTC. Amino acids: CASSHEGLWGTQYF.

CDR3 in amino acids: CASSHSPEDTEAFF. The CDR3 DNA reads as TGTGCCAGCAGCCACAGCCCTGAGGACACTGAAGCTTTCTTT. This chain links TRBV4-2 with TRBJ1-1; D is ambiguous. Trimming cost V 3 bases and J 3 bases, with 11 bases left between them. Germline CDR1 reads LGHNA; CDR2 reads YNFKEQ. The CDR3 runs 14 residues.

This sequence joins TRBV20-1 and TRBJ1-2; TRBD1 matches 7 bases. Trimming cost V 5 bases and J 8 bases; bases outside gene matches: 5. Germline V CDR1 and CDR2: DFQATT, SNEGSKA (reference sequence). The CDR3 is 11 amino acids. CDR3 sequence reads: CSAWWTGGYTF. CDR3 DNA sequence: TGCAGTGCTTGGTGGACAGGAGGCTACACCTTC.

The V gene is TRBV19, the J gene TRBJ1-4; D is unclear. The CDR3 runs 16 residues. Germline CDR1 reads LNHDA; CDR2 reads SQIVND (reference sequence). Trimming shortened V by 5 bases and J by 3 bases, and 16 bases separated the two germline ends. The CDR3 DNA is TGTGCCAGTAGTCCCGGGAGGGAGATACCTAATGAAAAACTGTTTTTT. Translation: CASSPGREIPNEKLFF.

The chain uses TRBV10-3 and TRBJ2-4; 7 positions match TRBD1. There are 13 residues in the CDR3. Germline V gene sequence: CDR1 ENHRY, CDR2 SYGVKD. V lost 6 bases and J lost 4; bases outside the gene matches: 3. CDR3 loop: CAISGQAKNIQYF. CDR3 nucleotides: TGTGCCATCAGCGGACAGGCAAAAAACATTCAGTACTTC.

This clone was recorded only once. The rearrangement links TRBV19 to TRBJ1-1; TRBD1 might be the D (5 bases). V was clipped by 0 bases and J by 4 bases, with 15 bases between them. This CDR3 region has 16 residues. Germline CDR1 and CDR2: LNHDA and SQIVND (reference sequence). The CDR3 spells CASSIDLGLWGTEAFF. CDR3 sequence (DNA): TGTGCCAGTAGTATAGATCTGGGGCTGTGGGGCACTGAAGCTTTCTTT.

J is TRBJ1-2 and V is TRBV28; D might be TRBD1 (5 bases). From germline, CDR1 is MDHEN and CDR2 SYDVKM. Deletions cut 3 bases from V and 4 bases from J, with 21 bases between. CDR3 length: 17 residues. The CDR3, as DNA: TGTGCCAGCAGTTTTGGTCAGGGAAACCTCCAAATCTATGGCTACACCTTC. Amino acid sequence: CASSFGQGNLQIYGYTF.

This chain uses TRBV7-2 with TRBJ1-5; D is possibly TRBD1 (5 bases). The CDR3 covers 12 residues. Trimming took 1 base from V and 11 from J, leaving 9 bases between them. Germline-derived CDR1 and CDR2 are SGHTA and FQGNSA. CDR3 nucleotide sequence: TGTGCCAGCAGCTTAGTGGCGGGGGCCCAGCATTTT. Protein product: CASSLVAGAQHF.

The rearrangement joins TRBV5-1 to TRBJ1-5; D is ambiguous. Germline V CDR1 and CDR2: SGHRS, YFSETQ. The V gene lost 2 bases and the J gene lost 2 bases, with 8 bases spanning the gap. The length of the CDR3 is 14 residues. The CDR3 loop reads CASSLRGGNQPQHF. The CDR3 nucleotides are TGCGCCAGCAGCTTAAGAGGTGGCAATCAGCCCCAGCATTTT. The complete variable domain, with remaining parts taken from reference TRBV5-1 and TRBJ1-5, reads KAGVTQTPRYLIKTRGQQVTLSCSPISGHRSVSWYQQTPGQGLQFLFEYFSETQRNKGNFPGRFSGRQFSNSRSEMNVSTLELGDSALYLCASSLRGGNQPQHFGDGTRLSIL.

V gene TRBV7-2 combines with J gene TRBJ1-1, with D hard to call. V lost 0 bases to trimming and J lost 8 bases, with 10 bases between them. CDR1 and CDR2 from the germline V gene are SGHTA and FQGNSA. This CDR3 spans 13 amino acids. In DNA form, the CDR3 reads TGTGCCAGCAGCTTAGCGATGGGCTCGGAAGCTTTCTTT. Translating gives CASSLAMGSEAFF.

This chain links TRBV5-1 with TRBJ1-5; D gene ambiguous. V shed 3 bases and J shed 0 bases, with 10 bases lying between them. This CDR3 contains 15 residues. The germline gives CDR1 SGHRS, CDR2 YFSETQ. The CDR3 DNA follows: TGCGCCAGCAGCTCCTCCGGGGATAGCAATCAGCCCCAGCATTTT. As protein: CASSSSGDSNQPQHF.

This clone was counted a single time. The V and J genes are TRBV7-7 and TRBJ2-2, with TRBD2 identical over 8 bases. The V and J ends lost 5 bases and 4 bases, in that order; junction bases with no gene match: 6. CDR3 length: 15 residues. From germline, CDR1 is SSHAT and CDR2 FNYEAQ (reference sequence). The CDR3 bases are TGTGCCAGCAGCGCCTCCGGGGGGGCCACCGGGGAGCTGTTTTTT. This encodes CASSASGGATGELFF.

As concerns this clone: One end of the junction fails to match germline, which may point to a read error. The chain has TRBV5-1 and TRBJ1-1, with TRBD1 identical over 9 bases. Per the germline V gene, CDR1 is SGHRS and CDR2 is YFSETQ. The CDR3 is 18 amino acids. CDR3 sequence: CASSLRPGQGIKNTETFF. CDR3 DNA: TGCGCCAGCAGCTTGCGGCCGGGACAGGGTATTAAGAACACTGAAACTTTCTTT.

The chain employs TRBV6-4 and TRBJ2-7; D is perhaps TRBD1 (5 bases). V gave up 2 bases and J gave up 2 bases, with 16 bases separating them. Germline CDR1 MRHNA, CDR2 SNTAGT. The CDR3 contains 16 residues. DNA of the CDR3: TGTGCCAGCAGTGACGTAGGACACGCCACCCCCTACGAGCAGTACTTC. Protein product: CASSDVGHATPYEQYF.